Below are 18 T cell receptor beta chains sequenced from a single sample in a study of blood T cell repertoires in COVID-19. Sequenced by immunoSEQ multiplex PCR; TCRdb stores in-frame clones only, minus some. The table includes more than 300,000 clones, 90% detected once. Input material: peripheral blood. The receptor source for this set is a woman aged 40 to 49 with COVID-19, enrolled during active disease.

The chain couples TRBV7-2 to TRBJ2-7, with 8 nucleotides matching TRBD2. Trimming took 5 bases from V and 3 from J; bases not matched to a gene: 3. Germline V gives CDR1 SGHTA, CDR2 FQGNSA. The CDR3 extends over 13 amino acids. The CDR3 protein is CASSVGTSYEQYF. CDR3 coding DNA: TGTGCCAGCAGCGTAGGGACTAGCTACGAGCAGTACTTC.

To note about this clone: The junction shows a germline mismatch at one end, possibly a read error. V gene TRBV27 combines with J gene TRBJ2-3; no clear D gene. CDR3 length equals 14 residues. Per the germline V gene, CDR1 is MNHEY and CDR2 is SMNVEV (reference sequence). The CDR3 DNA reads as TGTGCCAGTAGTTTAGTCTCCTTTGGCGATACGCAGTATTTT. Encoded protein: CASSLVSFGDTQYF.

This clone was counted between two and nine times. DNA for the CDR3: TGCGCCAGCAGCCAAGGTTGGGCAGGGATTTACCAGCCCCAGCATTTT. Translated, it gives CASSQGWAGIYQPQHF. The rearrangement joins TRBV4-1 to TRBJ1-5; TRBD1 might be the D (5 bases). Germline CDR1 and CDR2: MGHRA and YSYEKL. The CDR3 extends over 16 amino acids. V was pared by 1 base and J by 7 bases, with 17 bases between.

The chain employs TRBV28 and TRBJ1-5; D not certain. Trimming pared 8 bases from V and 0 bases from J, leaving 14 bases between. The CDR3 is made up of 15 amino acids. Germline CDR1 reads MDHEN; CDR2 reads SYDVKM. The CDR3 spells CASQQQTFSNQPQHF. The CDR3 DNA follows: TGTGCCAGCCAACAGCAGACCTTTAGCAATCAGCCCCAGCATTTT.

The gene calls are TRBV6-5 and TRBJ1-1, with D unresolved. Germline CDR1 MNHEY, CDR2 SVGAGI. The CDR3 length is 12 residues. V lost 4 bases and J 4 bases, leaving 7 bases between the germline ends. The CDR3 is CASSSSSTEAFF. CDR3 DNA sequence: TGTGCCAGCAGTTCTAGTAGCACTGAAGCTTTCTTT.

The rearrangement links TRBV28 to TRBJ1-5; 7 nucleotides match TRBD1. CDR3 length: 13 residues. Germline lookup yields CDR1 MDHEN and CDR2 SYDVKM. V lost 6 bases to trimming and J lost 7 bases; unmatched junction nucleotides: 6. Here the CDR3 reads CASRTPGQQPQHF. For the CDR3, the DNA is TGTGCCAGCAGGACCCCGGGACAGCAGCCCCAGCATTTT. Supplemented by reference TRBV28 and TRBJ1-5, the full variable domain reads DVKVTQSSRYLVKRTGEKVFLECVQDMDHENMFWYRQDPGLGLRLIYFSYDVKMKEKGDIPEGYSVSREKKERFSLILESASTNQTSMYLCASRTPGQQPQHFGDGTRLSIL.

The rearrangement uses TRBV5-1 and TRBJ2-6; 8 positions agree with TRBD1. Per germline, CDR1 SGHRS and CDR2 YFSETQ. The ends lost 3 bases at V and 0 bases at J; junction bases unmatched: 11. CDR3 length equals 19 residues. In DNA, the CDR3 is TGCGCCAGCAGCTCTGGACAGGGCACTATATTCTCTGGGGCCAACGTCCTGACTTTC. Translation: CASSSGQGTIFSGANVLTF.

CDR3 sequence: CASSLIGTEAFF. The CDR3 nucleotides are TGTGCCAGCAGCCTAATCGGGACTGAAGCTTTCTTT. This chain joins TRBV25-1 and TRBJ1-1; D unclear. V was cut by 6 bases and J by 5 bases, with 10 bases left in between. From germline, CDR1 is MGHDK and CDR2 SYGVNS. The CDR3 is 12 residues long.

The chain carries TRBV27 and TRBJ1-5; D might be TRBD1 (5 bases). The CDR3 totals 15 residues. V was clipped by 8 bases and J by 5 bases, with 19 bases between them. Germline V gene sequence: CDR1 MNHEY, CDR2 SMNVEV (reference sequence). CDR3 in amino acids: CASGRRGTQDQPQHF. The CDR3 nucleotides are TGTGCCAGCGGAAGGCGGGGGACTCAGGATCAGCCCCAGCATTTT.

V and J are TRBV11-2 and TRBJ1-1, with TRBD1 matching over 7 bases. V was clipped by 1 base and J by 4 bases; unmatched bases: 0. The V gene's germline CDR1 is SGHAT and CDR2 FQNNGV. The CDR3 length is 13 residues. This CDR3 is CASSLGDSTEAFF. The CDR3 DNA sequence: TGTGCCAGCAGCTTAGGGGACAGCACTGAAGCTTTCTTT.

The J gene is TRBJ1-1, the V gene TRBV18, with D maybe TRBD1 (6 bases). The CDR3 runs to 14 residues. Germline loops: CDR1 KGHSH, CDR2 LQKENI. Trimming cost V 3 bases and J 7 bases, with 15 bases left between them. Here the CDR3 reads CASSPNRALGEAFF. The CDR3 bases are TGTGCCAGCTCACCGAACAGGGCCTTAGGTGAAGCTTTCTTT.

The V and J genes are TRBV14 and TRBJ2-2; 13 bases are a match to TRBD2. The V gene end was trimmed by 2 bases and the J gene end by 9 bases; junction bases not matched to a gene: 3. Germline V gene data show CDR1 as SGHDN and CDR2 as FVKESK. This CDR3 spans 15 amino acids. The CDR3 reads CASSQRTSGSRELFF. In DNA, the CDR3 is TGTGCCAGCAGCCAAAGGACTAGCGGGAGTCGGGAGCTGTTTTTT.

The gene calls are TRBV4-3 and TRBJ2-2; possible D gene TRBD1, 5 bases. The CDR3 sequence is 16 residues long. V dropped 0 bases and J dropped 3 bases, with 11 bases sitting between them. Germline V lookup: CDR1 LGHNA, CDR2 YSLEER. The CDR3 coding sequence is TGCGCCAGCAGCCAAGATCCCCCAGGGTACACCGGGGAGCTGTTTTTT. Protein sequence: CASSQDPPGYTGELFF.

The J gene is TRBJ1-2, the V gene TRBV28; TRBD1 might be the D (6 bases). The V gene lost 5 bases and the J gene lost 4 bases, with 17 bases spanning the gap. Germline lookup yields CDR1 MDHEN and CDR2 SYDVKM. The CDR3 covers 15 residues. The CDR3 protein is CASSLTGGEVYGYTF. The CDR3 DNA is TGTGCCAGCAGTCTTACGGGGGGCGAGGTCTATGGCTACACCTTC.

The chain employs TRBV30 and TRBJ2-3; D remains ambiguous. The CDR3 sequence is 12 residues long. Germline V gene lookup returns CDR1 GTSNPN and CDR2 SVGIG (reference sequence). The V end lost 3 bases, the J end lost 7 bases, and 11 bases lay between the germline ends. The CDR3 is CAWSPIGHTQYF. CDR3 DNA: TGTGCCTGGAGCCCTATTGGGCATACGCAGTATTTT.

This clone was observed a single time. This chain uses TRBV5-1 with TRBJ1-4; D is unresolved. Germline CDR1 is SGHRS and CDR2 is YFSETQ. The CDR3 sequence is 15 residues long. The V and J ends lost 0 bases and 5 bases respectively, with 11 bases between them. CDR3 coding DNA: TGCGCCAGCAGCTTGGAAGCATTATTCAATGAAAAACTGTTTTTT. Translated: CASSLEALFNEKLFF.

The chain has TRBV28 and TRBJ2-2, with 10 bases fitting TRBD2. V dropped 2 bases and J dropped 0; count of bases not matched to a gene: 6. The CDR3 sequence is 18 residues long. The germline CDR1 and CDR2 sequences are MDHEN and SYDVKM. CDR3 amino acids: CASSLRPGLASNTGELFF. The CDR3 DNA reads TGTGCCAGCAGTTTACGCCCGGGACTAGCGTCGAACACCGGGGAGCTGTTTTTT.

V gene TRBV6-5 combines with J gene TRBJ2-7, with D maybe TRBD2 (7 bases). V shed 6 bases and J shed 3 bases, with 18 bases lying between them. Germline V CDR1 and CDR2: MNHEY, SVGAGI. The CDR3 spans 15 residues. CDR3: CASRKTGGTGYEQYF. The CDR3 DNA is TGTGCCAGCAGGAAAACGGGGGGCACTGGCTACGAGCAGTACTTC.